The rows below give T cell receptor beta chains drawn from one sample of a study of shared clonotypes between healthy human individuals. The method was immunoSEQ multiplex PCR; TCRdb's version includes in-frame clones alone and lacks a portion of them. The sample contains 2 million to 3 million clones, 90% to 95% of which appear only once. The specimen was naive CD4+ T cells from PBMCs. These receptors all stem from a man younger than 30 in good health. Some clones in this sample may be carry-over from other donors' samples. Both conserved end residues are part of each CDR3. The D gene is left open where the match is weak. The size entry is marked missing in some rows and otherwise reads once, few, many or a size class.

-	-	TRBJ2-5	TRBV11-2	CASSLKGEETQYF	TGTGCCAGCAGTCTCAAAGGGGAGGAGACCCAGTACTTC
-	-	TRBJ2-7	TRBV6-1	CASSEGRGGYEQYF	TGTGCCAGCAGTGAAGGCAGGGGAGGATACGAGCAGTACTTC
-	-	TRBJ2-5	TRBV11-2	CASSSNGRRETQYF	TGTGCCAGCAGTTCTAATGGTAGACGAGAGACCCAGTACTTC
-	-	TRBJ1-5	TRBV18	CASSPGSPLINQPQHF	TGTGCCAGCTCACCAGGGTCTCCGCTGATCAATCAGCCCCAGCATTTT
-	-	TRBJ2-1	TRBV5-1	CASSSLPGTSYNEQFF	TGCGCCAGCAGCTCCCTTCCCGGGACGTCCTACAATGAGCAGTTCTTC
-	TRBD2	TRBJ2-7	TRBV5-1	CASSFTSGSYEQYF	TGCGCCAGCAGCTTCACTAGCGGGTCCTACGAGCAGTACTTC
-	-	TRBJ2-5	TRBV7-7	CASSPTPRTTQETQYF	TGTGCCAGCAGCCCAACCCCACGAACGACCCAAGAGACCCAGTACTTC
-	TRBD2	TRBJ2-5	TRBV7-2	CASQLAVQETQYF	TGTGCCAGCCAACTAGCGGTCCAAGAGACCCAGTACTTC
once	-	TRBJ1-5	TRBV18	CASSPSGFDQPQHF	TGTGCCAGCTCACCATCCGGTTTTGATCAGCCCCAGCATTTT
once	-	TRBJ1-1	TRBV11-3	CASSLGGKNTEAFF	TGTGCCAGCAGCTTAGGCGGCAAGAACACTGAAGCTTTCTTT
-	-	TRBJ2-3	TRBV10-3	CAISEATPGYTDTQYF	TGTGCCATCAGTGAGGCTACCCCGGGGTACACAGATACGCAGTATTTT
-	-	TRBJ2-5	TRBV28	CASSLSWQTEYF	TGTGCCAGCAGTTTATCTTGGCAGACAGAGTACTTC
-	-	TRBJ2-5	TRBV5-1	CASSLNAGQETQYF	TGCGCCAGCAGCCTAAACGCGGGCCAAGAGACCCAGTACTTC
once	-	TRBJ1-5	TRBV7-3	CASSLTAEGPQHF	TGTGCCAGCAGCTTAACCGCTGAGGGTCCCCAGCATTTT
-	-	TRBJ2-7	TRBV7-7	CASSLGGVDEQYF	TGTGCCAGCAGCTTAGGAGGGGTCGACGAGCAGTACTTC
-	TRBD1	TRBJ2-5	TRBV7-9	CASSGDSQNWDF	TGTGCCAGCAGCGGGGACAGCCAGAACTGGGACTTC
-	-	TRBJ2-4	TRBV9	CASSVGGLAQNIQYF	TGTGCCAGCAGCGTAGGTGGTCTAGCCCAAAACATTCAGTACTTC
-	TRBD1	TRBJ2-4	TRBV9	CASSDPPRGRNIQYF	TGTGCCAGCAGCGATCCCCCGAGGGGGCGGAACATTCAGTACTTC
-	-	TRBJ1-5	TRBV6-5	CASSSVGSQPQHF	TGTGCCAGCAGCTCGGTGGGGAGCCAGCCCCAGCATTTT
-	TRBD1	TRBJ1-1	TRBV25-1	CASSAPGTGGTEAFF	TGTGCCAGCAGTGCACCCGGGACAGGTGGCACTGAAGCTTTCTTT
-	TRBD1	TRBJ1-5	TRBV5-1	CASSPRQGNQPQHF	TGCGCCAGCAGCCCCCGACAGGGGAATCAGCCCCAGCATTTT
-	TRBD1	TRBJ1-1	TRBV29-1	CSVEPGGSDTEAFF	TGCAGCGTTGAACCAGGGGGGTCGGACACTGAAGCTTTCTTT
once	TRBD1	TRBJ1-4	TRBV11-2	CASSGRTGVNEKLFF	TGTGCCAGCAGCGGACGGACAGGGGTTAATGAAAAACTGTTTTTT
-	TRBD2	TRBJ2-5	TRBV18	CASSSAGTRGTQYF	TGTGCCAGCTCCTCGGCGGGGACTAGGGGAACCCAGTACTTC
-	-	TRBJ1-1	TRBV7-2	CASSRELGSSAFF	TGTGCCAGCAGCCGGGAACTGGGCTCGTCAGCTTTCTTT
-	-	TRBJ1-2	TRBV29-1	CSVDSGGVGGYTF	TGCAGCGTCGACTCAGGAGGGGTGGGTGGCTACACCTTC
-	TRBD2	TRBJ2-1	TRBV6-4	CASSPTGGTYNEQFF	TGTGCCAGCAGTCCAACGGGGGGAACGTACAATGAGCAGTTCTTC
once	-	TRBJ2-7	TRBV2	CASSPTYEQYF	TGTGCCAGCAGTCCTACCTACGAGCAGTACTTC
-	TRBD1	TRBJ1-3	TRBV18	CASSPLDRGLPLEAGNTIYF	TGTGCCAGCTCACCGCTGGACAGGGGGCTACCTCTGGAAGCTGGAAACACCATATATTTT
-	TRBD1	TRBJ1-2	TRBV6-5	CASSRGPHYGYTF	TGTGCCAGCAGCAGGGGGCCACACTATGGCTACACCTTC
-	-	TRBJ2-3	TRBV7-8	CASSPHRRDTQYF	TGTGCCAGCAGCCCCCACCGAAGAGATACGCAGTATTTT
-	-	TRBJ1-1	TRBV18	CASSPPSYTEAFF	TGTGCCAGCTCACCACCCTCCTACACTGAAGCTTTCTTT
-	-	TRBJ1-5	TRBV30	CAWAVVGQPQHF	TGTGCCTGGGCTGTTGTGGGTCAGCCCCAGCATTTT
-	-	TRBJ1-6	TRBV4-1	CASSQDRLPLHF	TGCGCCAGCAGCCAAGATCGCCTACCCCTCCACTTT
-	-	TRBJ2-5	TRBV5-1	CASSLTAGEQYF	TGCGCCAGCAGCCTGACAGCCGGGGAGCAGTACTTC
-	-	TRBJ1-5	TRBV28	CASSLRAWVQPQHF	TGTGCCAGCAGTTTACGGGCTTGGGTTCAGCCCCAGCATTTT
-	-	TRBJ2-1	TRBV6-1	CASSEVGLSFF	TGTGCCAGCAGTGAAGTTGGGTTGTCGTTCTTC
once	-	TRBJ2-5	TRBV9	CASSEQGIQETQYF	TGTGCCAGCAGCGAACAGGGTATCCAAGAGACCCAGTACTTC
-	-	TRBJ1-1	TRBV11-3	CASSFNMNTEAFF	TGTGCCAGCAGCTTTAATATGAACACTGAAGCTTTCTTT
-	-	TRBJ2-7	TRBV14	CASSPPVGQGGSIEQYF	TGTGCCAGCAGCCCCCCCGTCGGGCAGGGGGGCTCCATCGAGCAGTACTTC